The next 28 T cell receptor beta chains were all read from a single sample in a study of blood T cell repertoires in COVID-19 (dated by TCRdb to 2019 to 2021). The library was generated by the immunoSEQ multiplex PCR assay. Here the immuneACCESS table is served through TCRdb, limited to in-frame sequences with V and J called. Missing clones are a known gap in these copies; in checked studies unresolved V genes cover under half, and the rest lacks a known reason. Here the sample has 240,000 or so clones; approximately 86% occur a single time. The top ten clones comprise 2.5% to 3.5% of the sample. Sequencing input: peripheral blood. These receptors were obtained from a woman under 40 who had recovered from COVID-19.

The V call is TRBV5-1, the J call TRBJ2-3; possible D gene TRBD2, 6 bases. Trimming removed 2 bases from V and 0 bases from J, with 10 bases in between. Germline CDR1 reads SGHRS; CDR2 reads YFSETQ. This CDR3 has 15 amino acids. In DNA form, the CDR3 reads TGCGCCAGCAGCTTTGATCTAGCGAGCACAGATACGCAGTATTTT. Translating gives CASSFDLASTDTQYF.

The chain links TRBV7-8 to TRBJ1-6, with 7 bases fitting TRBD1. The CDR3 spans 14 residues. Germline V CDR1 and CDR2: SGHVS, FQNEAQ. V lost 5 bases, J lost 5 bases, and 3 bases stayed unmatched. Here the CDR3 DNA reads TGTGCCAGCAGCACCGGGACAGATAATTCACCCCTCCACTTT. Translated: CASSTGTDNSPLHF.

The CDR3 coding sequence is TGTGCCAGCAGCTTAGAGGGGGGGACTGAAGCTTTCTTT. It yields the protein CASSLEGGTEAFF. This rearrangement joins TRBV7-6 to TRBJ1-1; D is possibly TRBD1 (6 bases). The germline V gene encodes CDR1 SGHVS and CDR2 FNYEAQ. Trimming left V 1 base short and J 5 bases short, with 8 bases between. The CDR3 totals 13 residues.

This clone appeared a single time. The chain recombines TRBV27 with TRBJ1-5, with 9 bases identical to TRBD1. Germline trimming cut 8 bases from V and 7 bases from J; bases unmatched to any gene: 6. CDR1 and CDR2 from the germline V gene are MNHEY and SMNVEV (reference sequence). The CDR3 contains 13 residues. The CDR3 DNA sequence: TGTGCCAGCCGGACAGGGGTTGGACAGCCCCAGCATTTT. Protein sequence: CASRTGVGQPQHF.

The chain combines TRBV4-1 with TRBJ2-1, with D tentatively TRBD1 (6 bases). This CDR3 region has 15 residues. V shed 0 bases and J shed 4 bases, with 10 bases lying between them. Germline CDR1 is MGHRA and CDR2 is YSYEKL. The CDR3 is CASSQDPTGYNEQFF. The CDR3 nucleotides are TGCGCCAGCAGCCAAGACCCCACAGGGTACAATGAGCAGTTCTTC.

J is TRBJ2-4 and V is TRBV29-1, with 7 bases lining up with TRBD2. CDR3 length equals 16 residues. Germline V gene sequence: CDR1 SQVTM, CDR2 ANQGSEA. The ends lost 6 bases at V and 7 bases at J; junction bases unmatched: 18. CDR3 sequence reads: CSVGTVSGGLTNIQYF. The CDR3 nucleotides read TGCAGCGTCGGGACGGTATCGGGGGGTTTGACGAACATTCAGTACTTC.

The CDR3 reads CASSLSHRTYEQYF. The CDR3 DNA sequence: TGTGCCAGCAGCTTATCCCACAGGACCTACGAGCAGTACTTC. The chain employs TRBV11-2 and TRBJ2-7; D might be TRBD1 (5 bases). Germline CDR1 reads SGHAT; CDR2 reads FQNNGV. This CDR3 is built from 14 residues. V lost 2 bases and J lost 2, with 10 bases in between.

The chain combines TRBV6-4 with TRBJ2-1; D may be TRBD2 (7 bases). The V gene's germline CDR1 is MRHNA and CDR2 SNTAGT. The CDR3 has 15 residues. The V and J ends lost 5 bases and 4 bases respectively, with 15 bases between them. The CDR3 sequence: CASSPGAGAYNEQFF. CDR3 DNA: TGTGCCAGCAGTCCCGGGGCGGGGGCATACAATGAGCAGTTCTTC.

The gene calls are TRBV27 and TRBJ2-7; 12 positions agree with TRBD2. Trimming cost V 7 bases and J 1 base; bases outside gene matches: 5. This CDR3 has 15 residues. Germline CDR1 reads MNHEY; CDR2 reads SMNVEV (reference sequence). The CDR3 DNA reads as TGTGCCAGCACCCAAGGACTAGCGGGGTCCTACGAGCAGTACTTC. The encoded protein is CASTQGLAGSYEQYF.

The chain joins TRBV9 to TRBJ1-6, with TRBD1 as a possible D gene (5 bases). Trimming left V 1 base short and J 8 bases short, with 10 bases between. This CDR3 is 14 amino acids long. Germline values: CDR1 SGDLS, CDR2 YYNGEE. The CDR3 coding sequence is TGTGCCAGCAGCGTAAAGGGGCAAGATTCACCCCTCCACTTT. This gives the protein CASSVKGQDSPLHF. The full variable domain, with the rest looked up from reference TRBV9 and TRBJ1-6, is DSGVTQTPKHLITATGQRVTLRCSPRSGDLSVYWYQQSLDQGLQFLIQYYNGEERAKGNILERFSAQQFPDLHSELNLSSLELGDSALYFCASSVKGQDSPLHFGNGTRLTVT.

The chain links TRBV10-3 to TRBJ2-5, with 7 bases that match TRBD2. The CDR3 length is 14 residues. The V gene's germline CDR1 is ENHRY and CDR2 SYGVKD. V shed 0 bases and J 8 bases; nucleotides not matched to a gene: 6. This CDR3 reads CAISESLAADTQYF. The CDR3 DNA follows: TGTGCCATCAGTGAGTCTCTAGCGGCCGACACCCAGTACTTC.

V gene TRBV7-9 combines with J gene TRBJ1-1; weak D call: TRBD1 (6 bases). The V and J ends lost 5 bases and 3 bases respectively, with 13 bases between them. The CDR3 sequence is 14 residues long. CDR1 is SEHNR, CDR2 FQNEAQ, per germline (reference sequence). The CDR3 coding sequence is TGTGCCAGCAGCGTTCTTACAGGGCACACTGAAGCTTTCTTT. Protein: CASSVLTGHTEAFF. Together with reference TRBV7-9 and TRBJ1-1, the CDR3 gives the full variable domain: DTGVSQNPRHKITKRGQNVTFRCDPISEHNRLYWYRQTLGQGPEFLTYFQNEAQLEKSRLLSDRFSAERPKGSFSTLEIQRTEQGDSAMYLCASSVLTGHTEAFFGQGTRLTVV.

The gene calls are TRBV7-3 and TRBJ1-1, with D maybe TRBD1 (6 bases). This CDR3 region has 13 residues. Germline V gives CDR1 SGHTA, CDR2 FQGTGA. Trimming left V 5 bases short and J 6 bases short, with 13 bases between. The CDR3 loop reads CASSIGQQSEAFF. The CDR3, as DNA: TGTGCCAGCAGCATCGGACAGCAGTCTGAAGCTTTCTTT.

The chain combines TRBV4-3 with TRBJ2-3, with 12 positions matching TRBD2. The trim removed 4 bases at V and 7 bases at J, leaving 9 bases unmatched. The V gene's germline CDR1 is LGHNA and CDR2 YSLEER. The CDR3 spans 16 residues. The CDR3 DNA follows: TGCGCCAGCAGCCCCCAGCTAGCGGGGGGGCCTAATACGCAGTATTTT. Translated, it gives CASSPQLAGGPNTQYF.

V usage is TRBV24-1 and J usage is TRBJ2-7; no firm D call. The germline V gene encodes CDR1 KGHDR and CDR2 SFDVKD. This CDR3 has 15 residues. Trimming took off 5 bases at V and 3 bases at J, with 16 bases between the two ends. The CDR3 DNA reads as TGTGCCACCAGTGGAGAGGTACCCTTGAGCTACGAGCAGTACTTC. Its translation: CATSGEVPLSYEQYF.

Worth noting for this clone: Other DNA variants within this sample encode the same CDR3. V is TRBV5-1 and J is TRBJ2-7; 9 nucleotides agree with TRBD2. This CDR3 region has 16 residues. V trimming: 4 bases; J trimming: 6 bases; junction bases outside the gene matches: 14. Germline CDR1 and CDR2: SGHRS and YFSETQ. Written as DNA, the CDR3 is TGCGCCAGCAGCGGAGGGGCGGGGGGGCCTTCACGCGAGCAGTACTTC. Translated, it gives CASSGGAGGPSREQYF.

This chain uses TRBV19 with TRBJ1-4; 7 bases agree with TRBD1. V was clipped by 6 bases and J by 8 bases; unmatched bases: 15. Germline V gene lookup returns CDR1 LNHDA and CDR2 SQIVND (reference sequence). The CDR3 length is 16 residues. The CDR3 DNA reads TGTGCCAGTAGGGAGAACCGGAAGGGGGCAGGGGAAAAACTGTTTTTT. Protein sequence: CASRENRKGAGEKLFF.

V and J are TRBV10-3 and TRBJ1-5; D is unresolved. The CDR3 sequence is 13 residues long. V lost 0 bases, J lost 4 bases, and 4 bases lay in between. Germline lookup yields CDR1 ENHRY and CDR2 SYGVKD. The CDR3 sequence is CAISESENQPQHF. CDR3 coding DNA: TGTGCCATCAGTGAGTCAGAGAATCAGCCCCAGCATTTT.

The CDR3 DNA follows: TGTGCCAGCAGCCTCCGACAGGAGAGCTCTGGGGCCAACGTCCTGACTTTC. Amino acid sequence: CASSLRQESSGANVLTF. The rearrangement joins TRBV3-1 (or the pseudogene TRBV3-2) to TRBJ2-6; a weak D match, TRBD1 (6 bases). V lost 4 bases to trimming and J lost 0 bases, with 13 bases between them. The V gene's germline CDR1 is LGHDT and CDR2 YNNKEL (reference sequence). The CDR3 is 17 amino acids.

The CDR3 region has the DNA TGTGCCAGCAGCCCCCAGCGGGGGGCCAGAGAGACCCAGTACTTC. Translation gives CASSPQRGARETQYF. V is TRBV7-2 and J is TRBJ2-5; 9 bases are a match to TRBD2. Trimming at V came to 5 bases and at J to 4 bases, leaving 8 bases not matched to a gene. CDR1 is SGHTA and CDR2 is FQGNSA in the germline V gene. The CDR3 covers 15 residues.

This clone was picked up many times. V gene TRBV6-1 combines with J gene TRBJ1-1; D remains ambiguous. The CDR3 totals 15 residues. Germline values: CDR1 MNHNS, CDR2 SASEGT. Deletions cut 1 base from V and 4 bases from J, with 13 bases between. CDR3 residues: CASSEEGFGSTEAFF. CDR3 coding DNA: TGTGCCAGCAGTGAAGAAGGGTTTGGGAGCACTGAAGCTTTCTTT.

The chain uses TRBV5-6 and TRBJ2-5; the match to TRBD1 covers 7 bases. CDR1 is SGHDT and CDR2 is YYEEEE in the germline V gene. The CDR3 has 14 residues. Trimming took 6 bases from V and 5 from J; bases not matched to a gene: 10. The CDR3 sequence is CASNDPGGRETQYF. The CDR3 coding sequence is TGTGCCAGCAACGACCCAGGGGGTAGGGAGACCCAGTACTTC.

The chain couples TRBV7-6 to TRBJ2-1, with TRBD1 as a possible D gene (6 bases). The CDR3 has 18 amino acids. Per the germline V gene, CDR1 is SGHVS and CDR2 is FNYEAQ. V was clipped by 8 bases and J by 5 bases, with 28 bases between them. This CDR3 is CASASWPGDAGGHNEQFF. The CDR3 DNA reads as TGTGCCAGCGCTAGCTGGCCAGGGGACGCAGGAGGACACAATGAGCAGTTCTTC.

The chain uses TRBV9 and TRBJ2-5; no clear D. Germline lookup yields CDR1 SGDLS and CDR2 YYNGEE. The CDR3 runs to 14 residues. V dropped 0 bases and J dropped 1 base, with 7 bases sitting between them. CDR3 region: CASSVGPGQETQYF. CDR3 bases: TGTGCCAGCAGCGTAGGCCCAGGCCAAGAGACCCAGTACTTC.

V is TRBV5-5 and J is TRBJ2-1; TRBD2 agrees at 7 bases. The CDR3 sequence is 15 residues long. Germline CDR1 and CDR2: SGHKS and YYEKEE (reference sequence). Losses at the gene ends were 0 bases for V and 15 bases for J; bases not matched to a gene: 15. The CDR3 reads CASSLGGLGKDPAFF. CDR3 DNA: TGTGCCAGCAGCTTGGGAGGACTAGGGAAGGATCCAGCGTTCTTC.

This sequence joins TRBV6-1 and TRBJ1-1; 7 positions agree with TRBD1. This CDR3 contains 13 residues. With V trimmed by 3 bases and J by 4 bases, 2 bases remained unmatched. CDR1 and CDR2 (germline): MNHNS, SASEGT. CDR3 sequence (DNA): TGTGCCAGCAGTGATAGGGGGCTCACTGAAGCTTTCTTT. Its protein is CASSDRGLTEAFF.

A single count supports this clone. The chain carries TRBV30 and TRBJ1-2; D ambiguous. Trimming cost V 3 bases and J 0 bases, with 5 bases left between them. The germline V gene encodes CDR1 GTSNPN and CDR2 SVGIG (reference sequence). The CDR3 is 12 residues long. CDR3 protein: CAWSPTNYGYTF. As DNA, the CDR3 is TGTGCCTGGAGCCCTACTAACTATGGCTACACCTTC.

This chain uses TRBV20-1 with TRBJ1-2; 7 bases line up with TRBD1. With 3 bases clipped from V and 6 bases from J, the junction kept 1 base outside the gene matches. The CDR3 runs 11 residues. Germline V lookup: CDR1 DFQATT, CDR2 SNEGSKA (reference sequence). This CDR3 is CSARTGNGYTF. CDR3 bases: TGCAGTGCTAGGACAGGGAATGGCTACACCTTC.